A single sample gave rise to the 29 T cell receptor beta chains below, sequenced in a study of breast tumors, draining lymph nodes, adjacent tissues. MiXCR, applied by TCRdb to the multiplex PCR reads, yields one record per CDR3 protein. The sample has about 200,000 distinct CDR3 sequences; roughly 31% are singletons. Axillary draining lymph nodes of breast cancer patients supplied the node samples. What was sequenced was axillary lymph node tissue. The source of these receptors is a female donor with breast cancer. Some clones in this sample may be carry-over from other donors' samples.

This clonotype showed up many times. This chain's CDR3 is CASSEQGVDNSPLHF. The DNA of the CDR3 is TGTGCCAGCAGTGAGCAGGGGGTAGATAATTCACCCCTCCACTTT. The chain is built from TRBV2 and TRBJ1-6, with 7 nucleotides matching TRBD1. Germline V gene sequence: CDR1 SNHLY, CDR2 FYNNEI. CDR3 size: 15 residues. The ends lost 3 bases at V and 5 bases at J; junction bases unmatched: 4.

The V gene is TRBV5-4, the J gene TRBJ2-7; D is tentatively TRBD1 or TRBD2 (6 bases each). Germline lookup yields CDR1 SGHNT and CDR2 YYREEE (reference sequence). The CDR3 loop spans 12 amino acids. The V and J ends lost 1 base and 9 bases respectively, with 11 bases between them. The CDR3 DNA reads as TGTGCCAGCAGCTTGTGGGGGGCTGGGCAGTACTTC. This sequence encodes CASSLWGAGQYF.

This clonotype showed up many times. J is TRBJ2-7 and V is TRBV3-1, with 8 nucleotides matching TRBD2. After removal of 7 bases from V and 5 bases from J, the junction contained 7 bases not matched to a gene. CDR3 size: 13 residues. Germline V lookup: CDR1 LGHDT, CDR2 YNNKEL (reference sequence). Here the CDR3 DNA reads TGTGCCAGCAACCCGGGACTAGAGGACGAGCAGTACTTC. Translated, it gives CASNPGLEDEQYF.

The table lists this clonotype with many counts. CDR3 amino acids: CASRRQGDQPQHF. As DNA, the CDR3 is TGTGCCAGCAGGAGGCAGGGGGATCAGCCCCAGCATTTT. This chain links TRBV2 with TRBJ1-5; TRBD1 aligns across 7 bases. CDR3 length: 13 amino acids. CDR1 SNHLY and CDR2 FYNNEI come from the germline V gene. Trimming cost V 6 bases and J 5 bases; bases outside gene matches: 4.

On this clonotype: A much larger clone lies one base from this, so it may be a read error. This chain links TRBV3-1 with TRBJ1-2; the match to TRBD1 covers 7 bases. The CDR3 is made up of 16 amino acids. The trim removed 6 bases at V and 4 bases at J, leaving 14 bases unmatched. Germline CDR1 is LGHDT and CDR2 is YNNKEL (reference sequence). The chain's CDR3 is CASSPSWDSEFYGYTF. The DNA for the CDR3 is TGTGCCAGCAGTCCCTCGTGGGACAGTGAATTCTATGGCTACACCTTC.

This clonotype was counted only a few times. A single base separates this from a much larger clone, so it may be a read error. This is likely a read error, given that the CDR3 carries no conserved phenylalanine or tryptophan at its end. The chain employs TRBV14 and TRBJ1-2, with 9 bases lining up with TRBD1. Unmatched junction bases numbered 6, after V lost 5 bases and J lost 8 bases. CDR3 length equals 13 residues. The germline CDR1 and CDR2 sequences are SGHDN and FVKESK. CDR3 sequence (DNA): TGTGCCAGCAGCGCACAGGGGGCTGGAGGCTACACCTCC. Its protein product is CASSAQGAGGYTS.

This clonotype was seen many times. The chain employs TRBV29-1 and TRBJ2-5; possibly TRBD1 or TRBD2 for D (5 bases each). The germline V gene encodes CDR1 SQVTM and CDR2 ANQGSEA. The V end was cut by 2 bases, the J end by 4 bases, with 11 bases between. The CDR3 loop spans 13 amino acids. CDR3 bases: TGCAGCGTTGAACGAGGGGATGGAGAGACCCAGTACTTC. Its protein product is CSVERGDGETQYF.

This clonotype was seen at least ten times. The chain links TRBV20-1 to TRBJ2-1; 7 bases line up with TRBD2. CDR3 length equals 12 residues. Per germline, CDR1 DFQATT and CDR2 SNEGSKA (reference sequence). Trimming removed 5 bases from V and 12 bases from J; junction bases left unmatched: 10. CDR3: CSAPIPGLLQFF. The DNA for the CDR3 is TGCAGTGCTCCAATACCGGGACTACTGCAGTTCTTC.

This clonotype has at least ten counts. The rearrangement joins TRBV24-1 to TRBJ2-1; TRBD1 matches at 9 bases. The CDR3 sequence is 16 residues long. V was pared by 3 bases and J by 2 bases, with 4 bases of the junction left unmatched. The germline CDR1 and CDR2 sequences are KGHDR and SFDVKD. CDR3 bases: TGTGCCACCAGTGATCCGGACAGGGGAGCCTACAATGAGCAGTTCTTC. It translates to CATSDPDRGAYNEQFF.

Concerning this clonotype itself: A much larger clone lies a single base off, so this may be a read error. The rearrangement links TRBV11-2 to TRBJ2-6; D possibly matches TRBD1 or TRBD2 (5 bases each). From germline, CDR1 is SGHAT and CDR2 FQNNGV. The CDR3 spans 13 residues. For the CDR3, the DNA is TGTGCCAGCAGCCAAACCGGGGCCACCGTCCTGACTTTC. Translation: CASSQTGATVLTF. The full variable domain, completed using reference TRBV11-2 and TRBJ2-6, is EAGVAQSPRYKIIEKRQSVAFWCNPISGHATLYWYQQILGQGPKLLIQFQNNGVVDDSQLPKDRFSAERLKGVDSTLKIQPAKLEDSAVYLCASSQTGATVLTFGAGSRLTVL.

Only a few counts were recorded for this clonotype. J is TRBJ1-1 and V is TRBV20-1; D may be TRBD1 (6 bases). The V gene's germline CDR1 is DFQATT and CDR2 SNEGSKA (reference sequence). The CDR3 is 14 amino acids. The DNA for the CDR3 is TGCAGCGTGTCCCGGGACACCTGGGGCACTGAAGCTTTCTTT. Its translation: CSVSRDTWGTEAFF.

This clonotype appeared a few times. A read error may explain this, as a much larger clone is one base away. The chain is built from TRBV6-6 and TRBJ2-3, with 10 bases identical to TRBD2. Per the germline V gene, CDR1 is MNHNY and CDR2 is SVGAGI (reference sequence). The CDR3 extends over 18 amino acids. CDR3 amino acids: CASSYRASGSRNTDAQYF. The CDR3 bases are TGTGCCAGCAGTTACAGGGCTAGCGGGAGTCGGAACACAGATGCGCAGTATTTT.

Many counts were recorded for this clonotype. V and J are TRBV4-1 and TRBJ1-6; D gene unclear. The ends were cut back, 4 bases at V and 8 bases at J, with 15 bases in the middle. Germline-derived CDR1 and CDR2 are MGHRA and YSYEKL. The CDR3 totals 15 residues. The CDR3 here is CASSPRRGRDSPLHF. The CDR3 DNA is TGCGCCAGCAGCCCCAGGAGAGGGAGGGATTCACCCCTCCACTTT.

This clonotype was seen repeatedly, ten times or more. V gene TRBV29-1 combines with J gene TRBJ1-5; TRBD1 aligns across 9 bases. This CDR3 contains 14 residues. CDR1 is SQVTM and CDR2 is ANQGSEA in the germline V gene. Trimming at V came to 7 bases and at J to 4 bases, leaving 8 bases not matched to a gene. CDR3 nucleotides: TGCAGCGCTATGCTGACAGGGGGGAATCAGCCCCAGCATTTT. Protein: CSAMLTGGNQPQHF.

This clonotype was counted only a few times. CDR3 sequence reads: CASSLGENTEAFF. The CDR3 DNA follows: TGTGCCAGCAGTTTAGGGGAAAACACTGAAGCTTTCTTT. V gene TRBV6-6 combines with J gene TRBJ1-1; D possibly corresponds to TRBD1 (5 bases). V was cut by 4 bases and J by 2 bases, with 8 bases left in between. The CDR3 length is 13 residues. The germline gives CDR1 MNHNY, CDR2 SVGAGI (reference sequence).

This sequence joins TRBV24-1 and TRBJ2-1; 7 nucleotides agree with TRBD1. V trimming: 3 bases; J trimming: 5 bases; junction bases outside the gene matches: 9. This CDR3 has 16 residues. Per germline, CDR1 KGHDR and CDR2 SFDVKD. In nucleotides, the CDR3 is TGTGCCACCAGTGATCGCCGGGACAGAGTCAACAATGAGCAGTTCTTC. The encoded protein is CATSDRRDRVNNEQFF.

The chain links TRBV5-8 to TRBJ2-1; no clear D gene. V was clipped by 1 base and J by 7 bases, with 15 bases between them. Germline CDR1 reads SGHTS; CDR2 reads YDEGEE. The CDR3 runs to 15 residues. The CDR3 nucleotides are TGTGCCAGCAGCTTGTGGCAGGCAATACTTAATGAGCAGTTCTTC. Its protein product is CASSLWQAILNEQFF.

There are many counts of this clonotype. The rearrangement uses TRBV2 and TRBJ1-4; 7 bases align to TRBD1. Germline V CDR1 and CDR2: SNHLY, FYNNEI. V was pared by 5 bases and J by 8 bases, with 11 bases of the junction left unmatched. This CDR3 is 15 amino acids long. The CDR3 nucleotides are TGTGCCAGCAGTCTCCAGGGGGGGAATCCCGAAAAACTGTTTTTT. Its translation is CASSLQGGNPEKLFF.

The rearrangement uses TRBV4-1 and TRBJ2-7; the D gene could be TRBD1 or TRBD2 (5 bases each). Between the trimmed V and J ends, which lost 8 bases and 0 bases, there was a span of 14 bases. Germline assignment: CDR1 MGHRA and CDR2 YSYEKL. The CDR3 has 14 residues. CDR3 sequence (DNA): TGCGCCAGCGGGCCGGGGCCTAGCTCCTACGAGCAGTACTTC. This codes for CASGPGPSSYEQYF.

The CDR3, as DNA: TGCAGTGCTAGTAGTAGGGATAATGAAAAACTGTTTTTT. Amino acid sequence: CSASSRDNEKLFF. J is TRBJ1-4 and V is TRBV20-1; D is unresolved. Germline V gene data show CDR1 as DFQATT and CDR2 as SNEGSKA (reference sequence). The CDR3 consists of 13 residues. Trimming removed 3 bases from V and 4 bases from J, with 9 bases in between.

Only a few counts were recorded for this clonotype. One end of the junction varies from germline; a read error may be responsible. CDR3 sequence reads: CASSATGPGHTF. The CDR3, as DNA: TGTGCCAGCAGCGCAACAGGGCCTGGCCACACCTTC. This chain connects TRBV25-1 to TRBJ1-2, with D possibly TRBD1 on 6 matching bases. The CDR3 consists of 12 residues. Germline CDR1 and CDR2: MGHDK and SYGVNS.

The chain joins TRBV7-2 to TRBJ2-7, with TRBD2 matching 7 bases. This CDR3 has 15 amino acids. Germline V gene sequence: CDR1 SGHTA, CDR2 FQGNSA. The junction had 5 bases not matched to a gene; V was cut back by 3 bases and J by 0 bases. CDR3: CASSFGGSVSYEQYF. In DNA, the CDR3 is TGTGCCAGCAGCTTCGGGGGGAGCGTCTCCTACGAGCAGTACTTC.

Remarks on this clonotype: One junction end disagrees with the germline gene, perhaps due to a read error. The CDR3 DNA reads TGTGCCAGTAGTACTTCCGGACTAGCGGGATGGCAAGAGACCCAGTCCTTC. This gives the protein CASSTSGLAGWQETQSF. The chain uses TRBV19 and TRBJ2-5; 12 bases match TRBD2. The CDR3 consists of 17 residues. Germline loops: CDR1 LNHDA, CDR2 SQIVND (reference sequence).

The table lists this clonotype with many counts. J is TRBJ2-2 and V is TRBV18; unclear D gene. The V gene's germline CDR1 is KGHSH and CDR2 LQKENI. V was clipped by 3 bases and J by 7 bases, with 9 bases between them. The CDR3 extends over 13 amino acids. The chain's CDR3 is CASSPQEGGELFF. The CDR3 nucleotides read TGTGCCAGCTCACCCCAGGAAGGCGGGGAGCTGTTTTTT.

This clonotype appeared many times. The gene calls are TRBV6-1 and TRBJ2-7; no definite D call. Germline V gene data show CDR1 as MNHNS and CDR2 as SASEGT. This CDR3 comprises 11 residues. V gave up 8 bases and J gave up 5 bases, with 10 bases separating them. CDR3: CASRDGHEQYF. CDR3 bases: TGTGCCAGCCGCGACGGCCACGAGCAGTACTTC.

This clonotype was observed many times. The chain employs TRBV11-2 and TRBJ1-6; 7 bases are a match to TRBD1. The CDR3 is 15 residues long. Looked up from germline, CDR1 is SGHAT and CDR2 is FQNNGV. V shed 5 bases, J shed 13 bases, and the junction held 14 bases outside the gene matches. The CDR3 DNA follows: TGTGCCAGCAGCGGGCACCGGGACAGCCTGATTCCCCTCCACTTT. It translates to CASSGHRDSLIPLHF.

This clonotype was seen only a few times. With a much larger clone just one base away, this may be a read error. The chain combines TRBV5-8 with TRBJ1-6; D gene uncertain. Germline assignment: CDR1 SGHTS and CDR2 YDEGEE. This CDR3 spans 15 amino acids. Trimming stripped 3 bases from V and 4 bases from J, with 11 bases between. CDR3 protein: CASSSNRAYNSPLHF. The DNA of the CDR3 is TGTGCCAGCAGCTCGAATAGGGCGTATAATTCACCCCTCCACTTT.

This clonotype was counted at least ten times. The J gene is TRBJ2-2, the V gene TRBV11-3; 8 bases are shared with TRBD1. V was clipped by 3 bases and J by 6 bases; unmatched bases: 6. The CDR3 has 15 residues. CDR1 and CDR2 from the germline V gene are SGHNT and YENEEA. Here the CDR3 reads CASSFSGGFPGELFF. Here the CDR3 DNA reads TGTGCCAGCAGCTTCTCAGGGGGCTTCCCCGGGGAGCTGTTTTTT. Full variable domain (remainder filled in from reference TRBV11-3 and TRBJ2-2): EAGVVQSPRYKIIEKKQPVAFWCNPISGHNTLYWYLQNLGQGPELLIRYENEEAVDDSQLPKDRFSAERLKGVDSTLKIQPAELGDSAVYLCASSFSGGFPGELFFGEGSRLTVL.

This clonotype was found many times. In DNA form, the CDR3 reads TGTGCCAGCAGGTTAGGACTAGTGTCCGATACGCAGTATTTT. This sequence encodes CASRLGLVSDTQYF. The rearrangement links TRBV5-6 to TRBJ2-3, with 7 bases fitting TRBD2. CDR3 length equals 14 residues. The V gene's germline CDR1 is SGHDT and CDR2 YYEEEE. Unmatched junction bases numbered 9, after V lost 5 bases and J lost 6 bases.